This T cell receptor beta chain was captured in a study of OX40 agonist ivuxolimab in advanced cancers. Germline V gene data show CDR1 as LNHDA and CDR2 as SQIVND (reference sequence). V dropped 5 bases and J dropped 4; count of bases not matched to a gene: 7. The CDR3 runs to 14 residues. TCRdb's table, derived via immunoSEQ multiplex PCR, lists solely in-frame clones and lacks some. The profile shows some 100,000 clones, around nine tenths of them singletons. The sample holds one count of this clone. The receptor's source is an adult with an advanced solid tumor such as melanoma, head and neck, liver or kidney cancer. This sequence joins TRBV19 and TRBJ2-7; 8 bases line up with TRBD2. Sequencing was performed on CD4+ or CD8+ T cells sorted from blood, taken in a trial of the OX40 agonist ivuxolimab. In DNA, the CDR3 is TGTGCCAGTAGTCTCAGCGGGAGAGGTTACGAGCAGTACTTC. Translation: CASSLSGRGYEQYF.